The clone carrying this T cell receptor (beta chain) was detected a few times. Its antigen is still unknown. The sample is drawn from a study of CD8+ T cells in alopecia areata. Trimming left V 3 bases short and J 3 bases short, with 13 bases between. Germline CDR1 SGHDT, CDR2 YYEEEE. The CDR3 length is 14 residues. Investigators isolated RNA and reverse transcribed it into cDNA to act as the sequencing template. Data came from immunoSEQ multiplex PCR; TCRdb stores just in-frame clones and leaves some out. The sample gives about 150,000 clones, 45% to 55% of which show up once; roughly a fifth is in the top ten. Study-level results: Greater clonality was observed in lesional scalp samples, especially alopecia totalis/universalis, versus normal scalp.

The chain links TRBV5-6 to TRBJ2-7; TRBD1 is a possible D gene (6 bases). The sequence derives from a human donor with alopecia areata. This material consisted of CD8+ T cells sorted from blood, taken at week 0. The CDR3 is CASSSAGASYEQYF. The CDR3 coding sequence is TGTGCCAGCAGCTCCGCAGGGGCAAGCTACGAGCAGTACTTC.